A selection of T cell receptor beta chains follows, all from one sample in a study of OX40 agonist ivuxolimab in advanced cancers. TCRdb keeps only in-frame clones here, not all; method: immunoSEQ multiplex PCR. The sample carries about 68,000 clones, 86% recorded once. Source: CD4+ or CD8+ T cells sorted from blood, taken in a trial of the OX40 agonist ivuxolimab. These receptors originate from an adult with an advanced solid tumor such as melanoma, head and neck, liver or kidney cancer. The CDR3 runs from the conserved cysteine through the conserved F or W. Fields, in order: clone size, D gene, J gene, V gene, CDR3 DNA, CDR3 protein. A D gene is named only where the DNA matches it firmly. The size entry is marked missing in some rows and otherwise reads once, few, many or a size class.

- | TRBD1 | TRBJ1-1 | TRBV7-2 | TGTGCCAGCAGCTTAGGTACGAGGGGGCGGGGGACCACTGAAGCTTTCTTT | CASSLGTRGRGTTEAFF
- | - | TRBJ2-7 | TRBV6-5 | TGTGCCAGCAGCAGAGCCTCCTTGAGAGAGCAGTACTTC | CASSRASLREQYF
- | - | TRBJ1-1 | TRBV5-5 | TGTGCCAGCAGCTTTAGCAGGGGAGCATTGAACACTGAAGCTTTCTTT | CASSFSRGALNTEAFF
- | - | TRBJ1-4 | TRBV9 | TGTGCCAGCAGCGTAGGGGAACAGGGCCTTTATGAAAAACTGTTTTTT | CASSVGEQGLYEKLFF
few | - | TRBJ1-2 | TRBV18 | TGTGCCAGCTCACCAAACAGCCTGATTTATGGCTACACCTTC | CASSPNSLIYGYTF
- | TRBD1 | TRBJ2-6 | TRBV10-2 | TGCGCCAGCAGCGCCGACAGGGCTGGGGCCAACGTCCTGACTTTC | CASSADRAGANVLTF
- | TRBD1 | TRBJ1-5 | TRBV6-6 | TGTGCCAGCAGGATGGACAGGTGGAGTGATCAGCCCCAGCATTTT | CASRMDRWSDQPQHF
once | TRBD2 | TRBJ2-1 | TRBV5-4 | TGTGCCAGCAGCCTAGCGGGGGCTTCCTCCTACAATGAGCAGTTCTTC | CASSLAGASSYNEQFF
once | - | TRBJ2-7 | TRBV14 | TGTGCCAGCAGCTGGCGCTCCTACGAGCAGTACTTC | CASSWRSYEQYF
once | - | TRBJ1-1 | TRBV30 | TGTGCCAGCCACCGGGACGCATTAAACACTGAAGCTTTCTTT | CASHRDALNTEAFF
- | TRBD2 | TRBJ2-3 | TRBV7-2 | TGTGCCAGCAGTTCGCCGGGACTAATAGATACGCAGTATTTT | CASSSPGLIDTQYF
once | - | TRBJ2-7 | TRBV27 | TGTGCCAGCAGACGAAACTACGAGCAGTACTTC | CASRRNYEQYF
few | - | TRBJ1-1 | TRBV6-1 | TGTGCCAGCAGTGAAGTATCAGGGTTCACTGGAGCTTTCTTT | CASSEVSGFTGAFF
- | - | TRBJ1-2 | TRBV6-5 | TGTGCCAGCAGTTACTGGACAGCTCTCGGCTTAGGCTACACCTTC | CASSYWTALGLGYTF
- | - | TRBJ1-2 | TRBV19 | TGTGCCAGTAGTCTTTCCGGGGCAGGGTCACGAACTAACTATGGCTACACCTTC | CASSLSGAGSRTNYGYTF